The entry below describes one TCR beta chain. Measured with immunoSEQ multiplex PCR; TCRdb has only the in-frame clones, and not every one. The table has roughly 63,000 clones, 81% seen once. Specified time point: pretreatment peripheral blood. Patients were living with locally advanced or metastatic urothelial carcinoma. Pretreatment sampling and on-treatment sampling together yielded between 1 and 8 samples for each patient. This entry belongs to a study of PD-L1 blockade in urothelial cancer. Whole-study context: The study started patients on atezolizumab around 2014, giving 1,200 mg intravenously every 3 weeks. Bladder-origin urothelial cancer in males covered about 90% of the roughly 30 patients.

The V and J ends lost 0 bases and 3 bases respectively, with 18 bases between them. The length of the CDR3 is 17 residues. The germline CDR1 and CDR2 sequences are SGHRS and YFSETQ. Sequencing used PBMCs, obtained around atezolizumab (anti-PD-L1) treatment. The clonotype comes from a man aged 70-80 years with urothelial cancer. The rearrangement joins TRBV5-1 to TRBJ1-1, with D perhaps TRBD1 (6 bases). The CDR3 region is CASSLEELQGVYTEAFF. The CDR3 nucleotides are TGCGCCAGCAGCTTGGAAGAGTTACAGGGCGTCTACACTGAAGCTTTCTTT.